This paragraph reports one T cell receptor beta chain. This clonotype has a count of ten or more. The antigen it binds to is not known. Base qualities are not recorded, but no much larger clone differs from it by a single base. Every patient had bone marrow sampled at the time of active disease. Ficoll-Hypaque density gradient centrifugation was used to isolate bone marrow mononuclear cells. To remove myeloma plasma cells, the cells were labeled with CD138 magnetic microbeads on a MACS separator, and CD138-negative cells were then collected by negative selection. Purity of the isolated cells was checked by flow cytometry on an Attune NxT using CD138 antibodies. TRIzol reagent was used to extract total RNA, and a NanoDrop spectrophotometer was used to quantify the extracted RNA. Paired RNA-seq and IR-seq were performed on the CD138-negative bone marrow sample of each patient. The sample comes from a study of read filtering for tumor transcriptome and immune sequencing (dated by TCRdb to 2019 to 2021). In the study overall: Of the patients in the cohort, some 17 were male and over 11 were female, and their mean age was about 70 years, with a range of roughly 40 to 80. By revised international staging, eight or nine patients were R-ISS I, roughly 17 were R-ISS II and over five were R-ISS III. After DNase treatment, whole-transcriptome libraries were prepared using the TruSeq RNA Access Library Prep Kit. Per sample, about 4.05 to 10.27 million TCR-region mapped reads were obtained with IR-seq, compared with only about 80 to 1,300 with RNA-seq. The study compared TCR repertoires from targeted immune repertoire sequencing and bulk whole-transcriptome sequencing run on the same bone marrow samples. One main goal was a read-filtering strategy for immune repertoire data, in particular deciding whether clonotypes backed by only one read should be removed. The research as a whole found: Rather than purified T cells, the sorted CD138-negative fraction was a mixed bone marrow immune population. Single-read clonotypes made up roughly four fifths of clonotypes but around 3.8% of total reads in IR-seq, and roughly three quarters of clonotypes and roughly 45% of reads in RNA-seq. The correlation between IR-seq and RNA-seq shared clonotype proportions was increased by removal of single-read clonotypes. Compared with RNA-seq, IR-seq captured clonotypes at much greater depth and more reliably, and a smaller IR-seq throughput was enough to identify most of the shared clonotypes.

The CDR3 has 13 amino acids, counting the end cysteine and phenylalanine. The CDR3 DNA has 39 bases and is translated from base 1. Germline trimming: 9 bases from V, 2 bases from J; junction bases outside gene matches: 2. TCR libraries were constructed from roughly 400 ng RNA using the Immunoverse kit, and molecular barcoded adaptors covering alpha/delta and beta/gamma chains were employed. The same RNA used for transcriptome sequencing was used for TCR library preparation. Sequencing of TCR libraries was carried out on an Illumina HiSeq 4000 with 2 x 150 cycles. As for the authors' bioinformatics: MiXCR aligned TCR reads to human V, D, J and C references and assembled the aligned reads into CDR3 clonotypes, with quality filtering and error correction included. The tcR package in R was used for analysis of clonotype counts and gene usage diversity. For inspection of raw mapping reads, RNA-seq reads were mapped by STAR aligner version 2.5.3a onto GRCh37 of the human genome. IR-seq fastq files were randomly downsampled with Seqtk 1.3 to test the effect of sequencing depth on detected clonotypes. The raw public data were reprocessed by TCRdb itself: fastp quality trimming at Q25, MiXCR clonotype calling, in-frame beta chains only. Every distinct CDR3 protein forms one entry, paired with its most common genes and DNA. TCRdb's processing, not the study's, gives the V and J calls here. The sample yields under 80,000 distinct CDR3 sequences; around 21% were counted once. The ten largest clones add up to over 12% of the sample.

The chain was built from TRBV12-3 or TRBV12-4 and TRBJ2-3; the junction holds 10 bases that match TRBD1. Sequencing was carried out using a population of CD138-negative cells sorted from bone marrow. The sample's cell subset or site label, in plain terms: bone marrow mononuclear cells depleted of CD138+ plasma/myeloma cells by negative magnetic selection. The clonotype comes from a donor at least 40 years old with multiple myeloma. Read as DNA, the sequence is TGTGCCAGTGGACAGGGGGACACAGATACGCAGTATTTT. It encodes CASGQGDTDTQYF.